The T cell receptor (beta chain) under discussion was sequenced for a study of T cell responses to AZD1222 COVID-19 vaccine. Clones were read by immunoSEQ multiplex PCR, and TCRdb kept only the in-frame ones, dropping some. This sample has about 52,000 clones; 80% to 90% occur once, and the top ten carry roughly 2.5%. Points on this clone: Its antigen is not known.

CDR3 size: 15 residues. CDR1 is MGHDK, CDR2 SYGVNS, per germline. The trim removed 8 bases at V and 8 bases at J, leaving 12 bases unmatched. General study findings and limits: Repertoires in all cases were sampled only once the peak T cell response had passed. Spike-specific TCR breadth rose after two AZD1222 doses, and depth rose as well. Donor demographics were predominantly white British with a female majority; clonal diversity may be underestimated. Recipients of AZD1222 seropositive at baseline numbered only five or six.

The V gene is TRBV25-1, the J gene TRBJ1-4; 9 nucleotides line up with TRBD1. Sequenced here: peripheral blood, sampled 28 days after the second AZD1222 dose. The TCR originated in an adult who received the AZD1222 COVID-19 vaccine. CDR3 nucleotide sequence: TGTGCCAGCGGGGGACAGGGCATCGGGTGGGAAAAACTGTTTTTT. Protein product: CASGGQGIGWEKLFF. Variable domain in full (rest from reference TRBV25-1 and TRBJ1-4): EADIYQTPRYLVIGTGKKITLECSQTMGHDKMYWYQQDPGMELHLIHYSYGVNSTEKGDLSSESTVSRIRTEHFPLTLESARPSHTSQYLCASGGQGIGWEKLFFGSGTQLSVL.